Below, 8 T cell receptor beta chains from the same sample are listed, as sequenced in a study of blood T cell repertoires in COVID-19. Data came from immunoSEQ multiplex PCR; TCRdb stores just in-frame clones and leaves some out. The repertoire holds 130,000 to 150,000 clones, with around 80% as singletons. Source material: peripheral blood. These TCRs come from a human donor with acute or convalescent COVID-19. The donor label of this sample is uncertain.

The chain recombines TRBV2 with TRBJ2-7, with D possibly matching TRBD1 (6 bases). The CDR3 is made up of 15 amino acids. The V and J ends lost 8 bases and 6 bases respectively, with 23 bases between them. The V gene's germline CDR1 is SNHLY and CDR2 FYNNEI. The CDR3 reads CASHAIQGSGGEQYF. In DNA form, the CDR3 reads TGTGCCAGCCATGCCATACAGGGCTCTGGGGGCGAGCAGTACTTC.

The rearrangement links TRBV6-5 to TRBJ2-3; D possibly corresponds to TRBD2 (5 bases). This CDR3 is built from 13 residues. Trimming shortened V by 0 bases and J by 14 bases, and 15 bases separated the two germline ends. CDR1 and CDR2 from the germline V gene are MNHEY and SVGAGI. The CDR3 bases are TGTGCCAGCAGTTACTCCCGGGAAGGGTCGGGGTATTTT. Protein product: CASSYSREGSGYF.

This clone was counted a single time. The chain links TRBV10-2 to TRBJ1-1, with D possibly TRBD1 on 6 matching bases. V was shortened by 4 bases and J by 1 base, with 7 bases between the two germline ends. CDR3 length equals 13 residues. Germline V gives CDR1 WSHSY, CDR2 SAAADI. The CDR3 bases are TGCGCCAGCAGTGGGGGGCGGAACACTGAAGCTTTCTTT. Translation gives CASSGGRNTEAFF.

This chain uses TRBV13 with TRBJ1-2; 9 bases are shared with TRBD1. CDR1 is PRHDT, CDR2 FYEKMQ, per germline (reference sequence). Trimming took 2 bases from V and 5 from J; bases not matched to a gene: 9. This CDR3 is 16 amino acids long. CDR3 amino acids: CASSLPRDRAEYGYTF. The CDR3 DNA follows: TGTGCCAGCAGCTTACCCCGGGACAGGGCGGAATATGGCTACACCTTC.

This clone occurred a few times. V is TRBV19 and J is TRBJ2-3; TRBD1 might be the D (6 bases). Germline V lookup: CDR1 LNHDA, CDR2 SQIVND (reference sequence). The CDR3 is made up of 16 amino acids. Between the trimmed V and J ends, which lost 10 bases and 2 bases, there was a span of 22 bases. The CDR3 region has the DNA TGTGCCACCTCTCCCCCAGGGGCCCTAGCCACAGATACGCAGTATTTT. Translating gives CATSPPGALATDTQYF.

V is TRBV6-1 and J is TRBJ1-2; 7 bases line up with TRBD1. CDR1 is MNHNS and CDR2 is SASEGT in the germline V gene. With 2 bases clipped from V and 9 bases from J, the junction kept 6 bases outside the gene matches. The CDR3 has 13 amino acids. CDR3 bases: TGTGCCAGCAGTGAAAATTTGGGACAGCGCTACACCTTC. Translated, it gives CASSENLGQRYTF.

This clone was picked up one time. The rearrangement uses TRBV19 and TRBJ1-4; D is possibly TRBD1 (5 bases). Trimming removed 4 bases from V and 0 bases from J, with 9 bases in between. CDR3 length: 15 amino acids. Germline CDR1 LNHDA, CDR2 SQIVND (reference sequence). The CDR3 loop reads CASSTRQSTNEKLFF. The CDR3, as DNA: TGTGCCAGTAGTACGCGACAGTCAACTAATGAAAAACTGTTTTTT.

This rearrangement joins TRBV7-9 to TRBJ2-5; D may be TRBD1 (6 bases). Germline values: CDR1 SEHNR, CDR2 FQNEAQ (reference sequence). The V end was cut by 5 bases, the J end by 4 bases, with 11 bases between. The CDR3 consists of 13 residues. The CDR3 DNA is TGTGCCAGCAGCGCCAGAGGGGGAGAGACCCAGTACTTC. Amino acids: CASSARGGETQYF.